This is a list of T cell receptor beta chains from one sample in a study of blood T cells in healthy people across ages. TCRdb itself ran the 5' RACE reads through MiXCR, one entry per CDR3 protein. This table holds approximately 2,000,000 distinct CDR3 sequences, about 39% found once. The specimen was blood. The receptors shown here come from a human donor in good health. The CDR3 runs from the conserved cysteine through the conserved F or W.

>TRBV20-1|TRBJ1-2
CSAYSGGGNGYTF
>TRBV29-1|NA
CSVAPGARYNEQYF
>TRBV7-2|TRBJ1-2
CASSLRRTEYGYTF
>TRBV7-7|TRBJ2-7
CASSTRHYTSYEQYF
>TRBV5-1|TRBJ1-2
CASSVGTESYGYTF
>TRBV20-1|TRBJ2-1
CSANEGTYNEQFF
>TRBV29-1|TRBJ2-7
CSVAKTGPGSYEQYF
>TRBV5-1|TRBJ2-1
CASSLRPLAGGPGEQFF
>TRBV10-3|TRBJ2-7
CAISESYGNSYEQYF
>TRBV20-1|TRBJ2-7
CSASNIRDGEQYF
>TRBV28|TRBJ2-7
CASSVGLAGGSTYEQYF
>TRBV3-1|TRBJ2-6
CASSQGASVLTF
>TRBV6-1|TRBJ2-7
CASSEAPGQGTYEQYF
>TRBV4-3|TRBJ1-2
CASSQRETDYGYTF
>TRBV6-6|TRBJ2-7
CASSSTGTVLYEQYF
>TRBV4-1|TRBJ2-7
CASSQDVSTDRQYF
>TRBV29-1|TRBJ1-4
CSVEEGTGNEKLFF